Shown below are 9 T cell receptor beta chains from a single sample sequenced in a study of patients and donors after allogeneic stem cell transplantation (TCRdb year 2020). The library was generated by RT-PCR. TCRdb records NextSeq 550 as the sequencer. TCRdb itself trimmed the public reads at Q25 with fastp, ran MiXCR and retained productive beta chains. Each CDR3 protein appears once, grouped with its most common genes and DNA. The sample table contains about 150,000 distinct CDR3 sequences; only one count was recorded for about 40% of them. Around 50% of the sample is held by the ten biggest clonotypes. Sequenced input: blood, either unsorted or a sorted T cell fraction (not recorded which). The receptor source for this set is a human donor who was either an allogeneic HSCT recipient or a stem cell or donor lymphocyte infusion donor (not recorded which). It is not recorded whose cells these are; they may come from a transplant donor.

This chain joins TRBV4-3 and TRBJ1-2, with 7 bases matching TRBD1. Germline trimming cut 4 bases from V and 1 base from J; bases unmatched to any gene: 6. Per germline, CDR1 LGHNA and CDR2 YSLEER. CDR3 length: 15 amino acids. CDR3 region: CASSPVGQLNYGYTF. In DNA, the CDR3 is TGCGCCAGCAGCCCTGTGGGACAGCTTAACTATGGCTACACCTTC.

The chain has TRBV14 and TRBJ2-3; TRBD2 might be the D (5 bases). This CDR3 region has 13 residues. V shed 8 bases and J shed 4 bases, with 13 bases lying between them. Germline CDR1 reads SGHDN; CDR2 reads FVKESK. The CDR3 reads CASAYTLADTQYF. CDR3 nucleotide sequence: TGTGCCAGCGCCTATACACTAGCAGATACGCAGTATTTT.

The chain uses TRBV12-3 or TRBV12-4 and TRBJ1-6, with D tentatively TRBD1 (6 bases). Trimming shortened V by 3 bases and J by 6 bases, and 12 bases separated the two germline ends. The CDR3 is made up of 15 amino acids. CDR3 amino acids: CASSLAGGGNSPLHF. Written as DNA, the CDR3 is TGTGCCAGCAGTTTGGCGGGGGGCGGTAATTCACCCCTCCACTTT.

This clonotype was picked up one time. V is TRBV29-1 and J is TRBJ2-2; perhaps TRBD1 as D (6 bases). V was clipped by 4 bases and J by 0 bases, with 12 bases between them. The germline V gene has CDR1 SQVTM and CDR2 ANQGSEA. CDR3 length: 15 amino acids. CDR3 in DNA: TGCAGCGTTGTCGGGGACATCCCGAACACCGGGGAGCTGTTTTTT. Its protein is CSVVGDIPNTGELFF.

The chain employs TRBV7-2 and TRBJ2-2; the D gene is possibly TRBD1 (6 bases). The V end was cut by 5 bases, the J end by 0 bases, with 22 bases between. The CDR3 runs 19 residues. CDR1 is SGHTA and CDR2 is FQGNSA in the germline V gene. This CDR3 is CASSPLEPRWTANTGELFF. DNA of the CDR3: TGTGCCAGCAGCCCCCTTGAGCCTCGGTGGACAGCGAACACCGGGGAGCTGTTTTTT.

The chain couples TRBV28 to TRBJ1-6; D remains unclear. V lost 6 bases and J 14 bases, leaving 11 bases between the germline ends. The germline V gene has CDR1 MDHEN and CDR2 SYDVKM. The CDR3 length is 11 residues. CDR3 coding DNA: TGTGCCAGCAGCCCCCTTTGGACCCTCCACTTT. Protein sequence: CASSPLWTLHF.

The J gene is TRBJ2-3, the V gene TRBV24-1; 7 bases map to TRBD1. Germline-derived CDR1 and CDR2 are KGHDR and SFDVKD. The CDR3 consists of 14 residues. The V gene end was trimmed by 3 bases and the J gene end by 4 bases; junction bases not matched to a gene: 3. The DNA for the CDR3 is TGTGCCACCAGTGATCGCGGACAGGCAGATACGCAGTATTTT. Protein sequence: CATSDRGQADTQYF.

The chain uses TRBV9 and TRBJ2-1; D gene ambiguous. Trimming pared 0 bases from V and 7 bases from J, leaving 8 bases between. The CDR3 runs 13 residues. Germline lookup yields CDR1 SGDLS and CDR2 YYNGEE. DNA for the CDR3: TGTGCCAGCAGCGTAGACTCACCGAATGAGCAGTTCTTC. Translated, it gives CASSVDSPNEQFF.

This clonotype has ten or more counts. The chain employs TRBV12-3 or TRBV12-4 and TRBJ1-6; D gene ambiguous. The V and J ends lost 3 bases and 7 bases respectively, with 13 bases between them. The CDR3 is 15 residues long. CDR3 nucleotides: TGTGCCAGCAGTTTCCTTGGCAGTCAAAATTCACCCCTCCACTTT. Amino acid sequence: CASSFLGSQNSPLHF.